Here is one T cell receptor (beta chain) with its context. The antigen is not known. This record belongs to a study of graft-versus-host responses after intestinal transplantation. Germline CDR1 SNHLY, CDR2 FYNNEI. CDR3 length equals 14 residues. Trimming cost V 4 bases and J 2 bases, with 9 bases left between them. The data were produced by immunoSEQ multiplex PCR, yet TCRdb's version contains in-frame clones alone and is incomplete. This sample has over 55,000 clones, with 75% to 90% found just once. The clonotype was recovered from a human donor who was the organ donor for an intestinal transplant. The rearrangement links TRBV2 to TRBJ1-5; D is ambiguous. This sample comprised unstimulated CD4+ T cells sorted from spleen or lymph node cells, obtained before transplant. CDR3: CASSGMGGNQPQHF. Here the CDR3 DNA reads TGTGCCAGCAGTGGGATGGGAGGCAATCAGCCCCAGCATTTT.